This T cell receptor (beta chain) is drawn from a study of metastatic and nonmetastatic thyroid tumors. Study overall: The study looked at repertoires side by side in blood and in tumor or nodule tissue from malignant and benign thyroid patients. General observations from the study: Malignant thyroid tumors reportedly had TCR beta diversity that was significantly higher than in benign nodules, in blood and tumor.

No patient received treatment before thyroid surgery. This clone was counted between two and nine times. Antigen unknown. Trimming cost V 8 bases and J 0 bases, with 14 bases left between them. Germline-derived CDR1 and CDR2 are MDHEN and SYDVKM. The CDR3 loop spans 14 amino acids. Per the study methods: A classifier for distant metastasis in papillary thyroid cancer was constructed using CDR3 differences observed across clinicopathological groups. TCRdb called clones again from the PCR reads with MiXCR. The V and J calls here are based on TCRdb, not the publication. The table has about 19,000 clones, approximately 34% seen once.

The receptor was derived from a female donor with papillary thyroid cancer or a benign thyroid nodule (not recorded which). Some clones in this sample may be carry-over from other donors' samples. The chain couples TRBV28 to TRBJ2-7; D is ambiguous. The sequencing sample was made of tumor tissue. CDR3 residues: CASVLGSHSYEQYF. The CDR3 DNA follows: TGTGCCAGCGTCCTTGGTTCTCACTCCTACGAGCAGTACTTC.